These 29 T cell receptor beta chains originate from one sample sequenced in a study of cytomegalovirus exposure and HLA in healthy donors. In the PCR, 60 Vbeta and 13 Jbeta primers were used. Profiling relied on immunoSEQ multiplex PCR, and the TCRdb table lists in-frame clones only, not all of them. The sample contains about 100,000 clones, more than 70% of which appear only once. What was sequenced was PBMCs. These TCRs come from a woman aged 40 to 50 in good health and CMV-seronegative.

The V call is TRBV19, the J call TRBJ1-2; TRBD1 aligns across 7 bases. The CDR3 spans 13 residues. With 6 bases clipped from V and 3 bases from J, the junction kept 4 bases outside the gene matches. CDR1 is LNHDA and CDR2 is SQIVND in the germline V gene (reference sequence). In DNA, the CDR3 is TGTGCCAGTAGCCGGGACAGCTACTATGGCTACACCTTC. This translates into CASSRDSYYGYTF.

The chain employs TRBV6-1 and TRBJ2-2; a possible D gene is TRBD1 (5 bases). This CDR3 contains 12 residues. V was shortened by 7 bases and J by 7 bases, with 10 bases between the two germline ends. From germline, CDR1 is MNHNS and CDR2 SASEGT. CDR3 sequence (DNA): TGTGCCAGCACAGGGCCAATCGGGGAGCTGTTTTTT. Amino acid sequence: CASTGPIGELFF.

The CDR3 reads CASSLETHTNYGYTF. The CDR3 nucleotides read TGCGCCAGCAGCTTGGAGACACATACTAACTATGGCTACACCTTC. The chain is built from TRBV5-1 and TRBJ1-2; D not resolved. The germline V and J ends were trimmed by 0 bases and 0 bases, with 9 bases remaining between them. This CDR3 has 15 residues. From germline, CDR1 is SGHRS and CDR2 YFSETQ.

This chain connects TRBV11-1 to TRBJ1-1; 7 positions match TRBD1. Trimming removed 5 bases from V and 8 bases from J; junction bases left unmatched: 8. Germline V gene data show CDR1 as SGHAT and CDR2 as FQDESV (reference sequence). The CDR3 length is 13 residues. The CDR3 DNA reads TGTGCCAGCAGCCCTGACAGGGAAGGCGAAGCTTTCTTT. Translated: CASSPDREGEAFF.

This clone was observed a few times. The chain couples TRBV6-5 to TRBJ1-2; D perhaps matches TRBD1 (6 bases). CDR1 and CDR2 (germline): MNHEY, SVGAGI. The ends were cut back, 2 bases at V and 4 bases at J, with 8 bases in the middle. CDR3 length: 13 residues. The CDR3 region has the DNA TGTGCCAGCAGTTACCAGGGGAGCTATGGCTACACCTTC. It codes for CASSYQGSYGYTF.

This rearrangement joins TRBV30 to TRBJ1-5, with 10 nucleotides matching TRBD1. Germline values: CDR1 GTSNPN, CDR2 SVGIG (reference sequence). This CDR3 spans 14 amino acids. Unmatched junction bases numbered 7, after V lost 5 bases and J lost 6 bases. CDR3 residues: CAWAHRTGGQPQHF. In nucleotides, the CDR3 is TGTGCCTGGGCCCACCGGACAGGGGGTCAGCCCCAGCATTTT.

The chain links TRBV7-2 to TRBJ1-3; perhaps TRBD1 as D (5 bases). CDR1 and CDR2 (germline): SGHTA, FQGNSA. The CDR3 is made up of 15 amino acids. V was cut by 4 bases and J by 2 bases, with 12 bases left in between. CDR3: CASSSDRSAGNTIYF. The DNA of the CDR3 is TGTGCCAGCAGCTCCGACAGAAGCGCTGGAAACACCATATATTTT.

This chain links TRBV7-2 with TRBJ1-1, with 9 bases identical to TRBD1. V shed 5 bases, J shed 1 base, and the junction held 2 bases outside the gene matches. Per germline, CDR1 SGHTA and CDR2 FQGNSA. The CDR3 is made up of 14 amino acids. The CDR3, as DNA: TGTGCCAGCAGCCGGGACAGGGAGAACACTGAAGCTTTCTTT. Translating gives CASSRDRENTEAFF.

J is TRBJ1-1 and V is TRBV6-5; the D gene is possibly TRBD1 (6 bases). V lost 7 bases and J lost 2, with 11 bases in between. This CDR3 is 13 amino acids long. Germline V lookup: CDR1 MNHEY, CDR2 SVGAGI. CDR3 protein: CASIGGPNTEAFF. The CDR3 DNA sequence: TGTGCCAGCATCGGGGGGCCTAACACTGAAGCTTTCTTT.

This clone was seen just once. The chain links TRBV7-9 to TRBJ2-5; possibly TRBD2 for D (5 bases). The V gene's germline CDR1 is SEHNR and CDR2 FQNEAQ (reference sequence). Between the trimmed V and J ends, which lost 4 bases and 4 bases, there was a span of 10 bases. This CDR3 is 13 amino acids long. CDR3 nucleotide sequence: TGTGCCAGCAGCTCCCTCGGACTAGAGACCCAGTACTTC. It specifies CASSSLGLETQYF.

The count of this clone is one. This chain connects TRBV19 to TRBJ1-1, with D uncertain. This CDR3 is built from 15 residues. The germline V gene encodes CDR1 LNHDA and CDR2 SQIVND (reference sequence). V lost 5 bases and J 0 bases, leaving 13 bases between the germline ends. The CDR3 spells CASSPYGGLNTEAFF. The CDR3 coding sequence is TGTGCCAGTAGTCCATATGGCGGGTTGAACACTGAAGCTTTCTTT.

The chain uses TRBV19 and TRBJ1-4; 9 nucleotides align to TRBD1. The CDR3 spans 18 residues. The germline V gene encodes CDR1 LNHDA and CDR2 SQIVND (reference sequence). J was trimmed by 8 bases and V by 1 base; bases with no gene match: 14. CDR3 bases: TGTGCCAGTAGTATAGTCGTCATGGTACAGGGGGCGCCAGAAAAACTGTTTTTT. Protein: CASSIVVMVQGAPEKLFF.

The chain uses TRBV4-2 and TRBJ1-1, with 10 bases aligning to TRBD1. The trim removed 6 bases at V and 10 bases at J, leaving 11 bases unmatched. CDR1 LGHNA and CDR2 YNFKEQ come from the germline V gene. This CDR3 is built from 14 residues. DNA of the CDR3: TGTGCCAGCAGACAACCGGGACAGGGGATTGGAGCTTTCTTT. The encoded protein is CASRQPGQGIGAFF.

The chain is built from TRBV4-1 and TRBJ1-5; 8 bases agree with TRBD1. The germline CDR1 and CDR2 sequences are MGHRA and YSYEKL. This CDR3 is built from 15 residues. With V trimmed by 4 bases and J by 3 bases, 5 bases remained unmatched. This CDR3 is CASSLLDRANQPQHF. The CDR3, as DNA: TGCGCCAGCAGCCTCCTGGACAGGGCCAATCAGCCCCAGCATTTT.

V is TRBV7-8 and J is TRBJ2-2; 10 bases match TRBD2. From germline, CDR1 is SGHVS and CDR2 FQNEAQ. The V gene end was trimmed by 5 bases and the J gene end by 6 bases; junction bases not matched to a gene: 9. CDR3 length equals 16 residues. Here the CDR3 DNA reads TGTGCCAGCAGCCTAAAGTTAGCGGGGGGCGCCGGGGAGCTGTTTTTT. Translated: CASSLKLAGGAGELFF.

This chain links TRBV21-1 with TRBJ2-2; TRBD2 is the table's D call, not checked against the DNA. TRBV21-1 has pseudogene status. The CDR3 totals 18 residues. This CDR3 is CASSIPPGLAGNTGELFF. DNA for the CDR3: TGTGCCAGCAGCATACCCCCCGGACTAGCGGGGAACACCGGGGAGCTGTTTTTT.

The chain carries TRBV30 and TRBJ2-3; 7 bases match TRBD1. CDR3 length: 12 amino acids. J lost 2 bases, V lost 8 bases, and 4 bases had no gene match. From germline, CDR1 is GTSNPN and CDR2 SVGIG (reference sequence). The CDR3 spells CARGQLTDTQYF. The CDR3 DNA is TGTGCCAGGGGACAGCTCACAGATACGCAGTATTTT.

The CDR3 DNA reads TGCGCCAGCAGCCGGGACAGTTTGTCTAACTATGGCTACACCTTC. This encodes CASSRDSLSNYGYTF. The J gene is TRBJ1-2, the V gene TRBV4-3; 7 nucleotides match TRBD1. CDR1 and CDR2 from the germline V gene are LGHNA and YSLEER. CDR3 length: 15 amino acids. Trimming took 4 bases from V and 0 from J; bases not matched to a gene: 5.

This clone was observed a few times. The V call is TRBV28, the J call TRBJ2-3, with TRBD1 as a possible D gene (6 bases). Germline V gene lookup returns CDR1 MDHEN and CDR2 SYDVKM. Deletions cut 8 bases from V and 2 bases from J, with 20 bases between. CDR3 size: 16 residues. This CDR3 is CASWTPGQPFTDTQYF. The CDR3 DNA follows: TGTGCCAGCTGGACGCCGGGACAACCATTCACAGATACGCAGTATTTT.

V is TRBV6-6 and J is TRBJ1-1, with D possibly being TRBD1 (6 bases). Germline loops: CDR1 MNHNY, CDR2 SVGAGI (reference sequence). V lost 4 bases, J lost 5 bases, and 17 bases lay in between. This CDR3 comprises 15 residues. In DNA form, the CDR3 reads TGTGCCAGCAGTTCTACAGGGTTCGGAGAAACTGAAGCTTTCTTT. It is translated as CASSSTGFGETEAFF.

The V and J genes are TRBV27 and TRBJ2-5; weak D call: TRBD2 (6 bases). Germline-derived CDR1 and CDR2 are MNHEY and SMNVEV (reference sequence). The CDR3 sequence is 16 residues long. Between the trimmed V and J ends, which lost 8 bases and 2 bases, there was a span of 21 bases. The CDR3 protein is CASAPRGRGTQETQYF. The DNA of the CDR3 is TGTGCCAGCGCTCCAAGGGGACGGGGGACTCAAGAGACCCAGTACTTC.

The chain recombines TRBV13 with TRBJ1-4; maybe TRBD1 (6 bases). The CDR3 is 18 amino acids. Germline V gene sequence: CDR1 PRHDT, CDR2 FYEKMQ (reference sequence). Trimming took off 0 bases at V and 0 bases at J, with 14 bases between the two ends. The CDR3 loop reads CASSLGLDRTSTNEKLFF. The CDR3 nucleotides are TGTGCCAGCAGCTTAGGCCTCGACAGGACGTCAACTAATGAAAAACTGTTTTTT.

The chain employs TRBV4-3 and TRBJ2-3; TRBD1 aligns across 7 bases. This CDR3 contains 15 residues. Germline CDR1 and CDR2: LGHNA and YSLEER. The ends lost 1 base at V and 0 bases at J; junction bases unmatched: 1. In DNA form, the CDR3 reads TGCGCCAGCAGCCAAGGGGACAGTAGCACAGATACGCAGTATTTT. Encoded protein: CASSQGDSSTDTQYF.

This rearrangement joins TRBV6-5 to TRBJ1-2; D is possibly TRBD1 (5 bases). The CDR3 has 13 residues. Trimming cost V 4 bases and J 5 bases, with 11 bases left between them. Germline CDR1 MNHEY, CDR2 SVGAGI. Here the CDR3 reads CASSLDRAYGYTF. Written as DNA, the CDR3 is TGTGCCAGCAGTTTAGACAGAGCGTATGGCTACACCTTC.

The chain carries TRBV19 and TRBJ2-1; the match to TRBD2 covers 11 bases. This CDR3 contains 17 residues. The J segment lost 10 bases and the V segment lost 8 bases, leaving 19 bases of the junction unmatched. Germline-derived CDR1 and CDR2 are LNHDA and SQIVND (reference sequence). For the CDR3, the DNA is TGTGCCAGTTACCCTCAGGGCGGGACTAGCGGCCCGGGGGAGCAGTTCTTC. Translation: CASYPQGGTSGPGEQFF.

The V call is TRBV27, the J call TRBJ1-2; D not resolved. The CDR3 extends over 14 amino acids. Germline V gene lookup returns CDR1 MNHEY and CDR2 SMNVEV (reference sequence). Trimming stripped 3 bases from V and 8 bases from J, with 16 bases between. In DNA form, the CDR3 reads TGTGCCAGCAGTTTTTCGGGAGCCCTATTCGGCTACACCTTC. Amino acids: CASSFSGALFGYTF.

This chain links TRBV10-3 with TRBJ2-5; D is ambiguous. From germline, CDR1 is ENHRY and CDR2 SYGVKD. The germline V and J ends were trimmed by 2 bases and 3 bases, with 13 bases remaining between them. The CDR3 loop spans 15 amino acids. CDR3 region: CAISEAATSEETQYF. The CDR3 bases are TGTGCCATCAGTGAGGCGGCCACATCCGAAGAGACCCAGTACTTC.

The chain combines TRBV30 with TRBJ1-4; D is undetermined. V shed 5 bases and J shed 11 bases, with 18 bases lying between them. CDR1 is GTSNPN, CDR2 SVGIG, per germline (reference sequence). CDR3 length equals 13 residues. The CDR3 nucleotides read TGTGCCTGGGCGTACCCAGGTAAAAGCAAACTGTTTTTT. Encoded protein: CAWAYPGKSKLFF.

This chain connects TRBV19 to TRBJ1-5, with 8 bases that match TRBD1. In germline, CDR1 is LNHDA, CDR2 SQIVND (reference sequence). J lost 0 bases, V lost 6 bases, and 4 bases had no gene match. This CDR3 has 15 residues. The CDR3 coding sequence is TGTGCCAGTAGATCGGGACAGGCTAGCAATCAGCCCCAGCATTTT. It codes for CASRSGQASNQPQHF.